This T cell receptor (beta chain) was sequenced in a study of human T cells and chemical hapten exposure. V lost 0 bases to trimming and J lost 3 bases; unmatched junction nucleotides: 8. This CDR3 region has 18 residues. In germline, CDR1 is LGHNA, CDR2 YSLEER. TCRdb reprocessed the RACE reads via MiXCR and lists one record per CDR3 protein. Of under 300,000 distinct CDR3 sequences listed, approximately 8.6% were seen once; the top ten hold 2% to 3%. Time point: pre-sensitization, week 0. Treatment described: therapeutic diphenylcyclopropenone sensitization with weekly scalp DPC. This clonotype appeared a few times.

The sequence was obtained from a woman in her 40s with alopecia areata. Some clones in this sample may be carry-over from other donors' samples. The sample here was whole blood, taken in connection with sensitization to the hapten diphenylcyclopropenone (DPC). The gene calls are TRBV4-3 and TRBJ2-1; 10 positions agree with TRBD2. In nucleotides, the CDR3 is TGCGCCAGCAGCCAAGATTTCCCAGCGGGAGGGAACTACAATGAGCAGTTCTTC. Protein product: CASSQDFPAGGNYNEQFF.